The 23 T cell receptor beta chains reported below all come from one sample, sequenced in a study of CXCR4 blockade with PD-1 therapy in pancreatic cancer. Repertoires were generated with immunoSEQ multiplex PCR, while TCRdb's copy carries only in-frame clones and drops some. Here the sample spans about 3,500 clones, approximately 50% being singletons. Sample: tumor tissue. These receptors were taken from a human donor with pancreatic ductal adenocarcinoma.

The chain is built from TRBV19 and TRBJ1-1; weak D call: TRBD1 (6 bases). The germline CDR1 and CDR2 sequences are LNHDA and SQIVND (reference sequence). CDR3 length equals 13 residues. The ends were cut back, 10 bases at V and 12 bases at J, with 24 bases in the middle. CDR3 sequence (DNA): TGTGCCACCGAAGATAGGGGGTCCTCGAGGACTTTCTTT. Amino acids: CATEDRGSSRTFF. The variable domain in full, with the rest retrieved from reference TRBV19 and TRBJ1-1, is DGGITQSPKYLFRKEGQNVTLSCEQNLNHDAMYWYRQDPGQGLRLIYYSQIVNDFQKGDIAEGYSVSREKKESFPLTVTSAQKNPTAFYLCATEDRGSSRTFFGQGTRLTVV.

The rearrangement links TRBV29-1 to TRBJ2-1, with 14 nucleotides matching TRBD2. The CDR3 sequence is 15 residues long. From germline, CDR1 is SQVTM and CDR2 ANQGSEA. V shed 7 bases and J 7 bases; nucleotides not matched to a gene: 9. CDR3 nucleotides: TGCAGCGCCCTGATGGGGACTAGCGGGAGTAATGAGCAGTTCTTC. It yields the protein CSALMGTSGSNEQFF.

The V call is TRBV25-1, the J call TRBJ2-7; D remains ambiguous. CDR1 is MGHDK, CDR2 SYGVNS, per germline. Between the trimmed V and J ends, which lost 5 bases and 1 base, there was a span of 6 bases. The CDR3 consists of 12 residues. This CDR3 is CASSLVSYEQYF. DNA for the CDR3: TGTGCCAGCAGTCTCGTATCCTACGAGCAGTACTTC.

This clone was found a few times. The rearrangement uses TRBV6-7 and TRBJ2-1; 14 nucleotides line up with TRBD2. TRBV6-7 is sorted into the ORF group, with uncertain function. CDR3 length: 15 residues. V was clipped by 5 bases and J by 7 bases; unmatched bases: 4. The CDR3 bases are TGTGCCAGCAGTGAGGGACTAGCGGGGGCTAATGAGCAGTTCTTC. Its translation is CASSEGLAGANEQFF.

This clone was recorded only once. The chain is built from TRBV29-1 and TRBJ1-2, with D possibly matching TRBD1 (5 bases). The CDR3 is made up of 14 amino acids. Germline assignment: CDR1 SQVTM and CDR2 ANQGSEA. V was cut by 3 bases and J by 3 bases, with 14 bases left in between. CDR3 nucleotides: TGCAGCGTTGATGGGGCAGACGACGACTATGGCTACACCTTC. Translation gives CSVDGADDDYGYTF. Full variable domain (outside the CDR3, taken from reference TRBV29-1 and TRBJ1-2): SAVISQKPSRDICQRGTSLTIQCQVDSQVTMMFWYRQQPGQSLTLIATANQGSEATYESGFVIDKFPISRPNLTFSTLTVSNMSPEDSSIYLCSVDGADDDYGYTFGSGTRLTVV.

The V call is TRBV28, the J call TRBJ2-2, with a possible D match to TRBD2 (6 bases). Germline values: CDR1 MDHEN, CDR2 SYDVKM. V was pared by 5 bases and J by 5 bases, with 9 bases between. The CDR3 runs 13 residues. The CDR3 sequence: CASSPRGTGELFF. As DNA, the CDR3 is TGTGCCAGCAGTCCTCGGGGGACCGGGGAGCTGTTTTTT.

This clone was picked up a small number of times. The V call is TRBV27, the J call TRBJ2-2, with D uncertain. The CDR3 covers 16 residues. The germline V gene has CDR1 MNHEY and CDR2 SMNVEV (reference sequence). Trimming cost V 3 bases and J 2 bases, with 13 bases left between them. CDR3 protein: CASSFYIGTNTGELFF. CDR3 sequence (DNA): TGTGCCAGCAGTTTTTATATCGGTACTAACACCGGGGAGCTGTTTTTT.

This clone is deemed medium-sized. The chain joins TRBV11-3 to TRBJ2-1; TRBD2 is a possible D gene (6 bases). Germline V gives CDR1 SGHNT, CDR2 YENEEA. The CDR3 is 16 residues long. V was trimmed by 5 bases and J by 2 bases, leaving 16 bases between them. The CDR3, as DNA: TGTGCCAGCAGCCCACCTACGGGAGCCCCCTACAATGAGCAGTTCTTC. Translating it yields CASSPPTGAPYNEQFF.

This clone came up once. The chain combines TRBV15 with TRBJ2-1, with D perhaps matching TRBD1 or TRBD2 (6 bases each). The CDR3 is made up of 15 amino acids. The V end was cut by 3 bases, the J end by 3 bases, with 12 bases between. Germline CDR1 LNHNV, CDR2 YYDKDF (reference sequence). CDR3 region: CATSSYKGGYNEQFF. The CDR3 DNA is TGTGCCACCAGCAGTTATAAGGGGGGCTACAATGAGCAGTTCTTC. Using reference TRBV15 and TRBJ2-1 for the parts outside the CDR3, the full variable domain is DAMVIQNPRYQVTQFGKPVTLSCSQTLNHNVMYWYQQKSSQAPKLLFHYYDKDFNNEADTPDNFQSRRPNTSFCFLDIRSPGLGDTAMYLCATSSYKGGYNEQFFGPGTRLTVL.

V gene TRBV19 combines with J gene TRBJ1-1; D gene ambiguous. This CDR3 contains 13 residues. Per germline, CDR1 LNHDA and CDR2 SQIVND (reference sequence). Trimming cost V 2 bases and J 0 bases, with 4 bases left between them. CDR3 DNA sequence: TGTGCCAGTAGTATATACGTGAACACTGAAGCTTTCTTT. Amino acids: CASSIYVNTEAFF.

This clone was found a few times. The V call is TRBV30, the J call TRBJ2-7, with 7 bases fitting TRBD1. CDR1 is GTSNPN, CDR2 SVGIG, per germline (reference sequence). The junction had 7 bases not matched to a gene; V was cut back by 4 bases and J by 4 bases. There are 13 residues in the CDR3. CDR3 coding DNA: TGTGCCTGGACCGGACAGGACGGATACGAGCAGTACTTC. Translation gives CAWTGQDGYEQYF.

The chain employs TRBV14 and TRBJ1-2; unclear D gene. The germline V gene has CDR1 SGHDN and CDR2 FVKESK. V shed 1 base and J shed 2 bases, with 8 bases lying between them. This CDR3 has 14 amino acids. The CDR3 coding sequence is TGTGCCAGCAGCCAAGTACCTACCAACTATGGCTACACCTTC. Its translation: CASSQVPTNYGYTF.

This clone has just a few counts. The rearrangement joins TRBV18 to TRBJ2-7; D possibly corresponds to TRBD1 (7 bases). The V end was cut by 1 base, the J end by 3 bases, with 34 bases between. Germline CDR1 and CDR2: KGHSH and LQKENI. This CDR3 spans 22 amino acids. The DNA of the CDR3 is TGTGCCAGCTCACCACGGGATCCTTACAGGGGACGGTCTAAGGGACTCTTCTACGAGCAGTACTTC. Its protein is CASSPRDPYRGRSKGLFYEQYF.

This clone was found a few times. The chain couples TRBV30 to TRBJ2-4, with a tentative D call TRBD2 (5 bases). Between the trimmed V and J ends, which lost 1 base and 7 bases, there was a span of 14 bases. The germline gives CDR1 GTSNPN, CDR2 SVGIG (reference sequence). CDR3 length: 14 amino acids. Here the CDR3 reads CAWSGTFGGNIQYF. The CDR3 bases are TGTGCCTGGAGTGGCACCTTCGGAGGTAACATTCAGTACTTC.

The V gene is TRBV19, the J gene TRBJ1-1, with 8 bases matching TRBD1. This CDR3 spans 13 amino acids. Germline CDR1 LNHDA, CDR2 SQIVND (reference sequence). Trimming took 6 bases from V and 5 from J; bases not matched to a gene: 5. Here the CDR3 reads CASRDRAVTEAFF. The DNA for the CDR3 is TGTGCCAGTAGGGACAGGGCGGTTACTGAAGCTTTCTTT.

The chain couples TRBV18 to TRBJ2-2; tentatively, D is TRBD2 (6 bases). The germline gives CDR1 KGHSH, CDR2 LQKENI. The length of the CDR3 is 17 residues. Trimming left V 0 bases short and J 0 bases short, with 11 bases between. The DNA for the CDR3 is TGTGCCAGCTCACCACCGGAGGGTTTCACGAACACCGGGGAGCTGTTTTTT. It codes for CASSPPEGFTNTGELFF.

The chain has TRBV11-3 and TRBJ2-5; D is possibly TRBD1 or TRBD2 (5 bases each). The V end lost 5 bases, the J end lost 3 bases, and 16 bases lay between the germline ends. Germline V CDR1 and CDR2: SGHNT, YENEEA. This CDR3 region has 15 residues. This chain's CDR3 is CASSPQYGTEETQYF. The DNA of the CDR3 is TGTGCCAGCAGCCCCCAATACGGGACCGAAGAGACCCAGTACTTC.

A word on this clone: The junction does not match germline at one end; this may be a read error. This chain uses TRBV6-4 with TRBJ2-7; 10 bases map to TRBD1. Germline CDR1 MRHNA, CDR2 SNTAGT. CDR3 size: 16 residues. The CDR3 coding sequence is TGTGCCATCAGTGACTCCTCGGGACAGGGGTCGGGCGAGCAGTACTTC. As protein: CAISDSSGQGSGEQYF.

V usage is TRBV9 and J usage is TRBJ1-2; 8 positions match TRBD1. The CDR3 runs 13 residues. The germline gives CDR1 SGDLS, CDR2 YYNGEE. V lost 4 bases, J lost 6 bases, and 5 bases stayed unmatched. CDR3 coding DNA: TGTGCCAGCAGCTCCAGGGGGCTCGATGGCTACACCTTC. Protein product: CASSSRGLDGYTF.

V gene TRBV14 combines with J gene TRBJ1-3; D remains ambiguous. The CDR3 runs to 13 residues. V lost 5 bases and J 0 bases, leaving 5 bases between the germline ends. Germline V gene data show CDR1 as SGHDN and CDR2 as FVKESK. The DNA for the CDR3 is TGTGCCAGCAGCATCTCCTCTGGAAACACCATATATTTT. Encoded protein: CASSISSGNTIYF.

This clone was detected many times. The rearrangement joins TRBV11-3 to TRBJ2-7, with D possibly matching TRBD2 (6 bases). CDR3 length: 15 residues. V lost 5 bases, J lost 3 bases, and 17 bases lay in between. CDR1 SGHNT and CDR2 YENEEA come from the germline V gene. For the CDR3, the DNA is TGTGCCAGCAGCCCATTGATTTCCGGGAGCTACGAGCAGTACTTC. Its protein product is CASSPLISGSYEQYF.

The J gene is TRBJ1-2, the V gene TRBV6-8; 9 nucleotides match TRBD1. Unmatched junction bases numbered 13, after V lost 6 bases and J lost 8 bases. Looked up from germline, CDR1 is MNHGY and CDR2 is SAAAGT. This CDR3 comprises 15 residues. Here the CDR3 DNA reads TGTGCCAGCAGCCCGTTGACAGGGGGACTTTTCGGCTACACCTTC. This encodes CASSPLTGGLFGYTF.

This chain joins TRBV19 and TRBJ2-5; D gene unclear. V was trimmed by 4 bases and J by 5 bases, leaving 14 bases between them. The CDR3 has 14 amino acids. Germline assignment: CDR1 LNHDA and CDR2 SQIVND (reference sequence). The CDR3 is CASSTSYGRETQYF. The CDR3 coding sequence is TGTGCCAGTAGTACCTCCTACGGGCGCGAGACCCAGTACTTC.